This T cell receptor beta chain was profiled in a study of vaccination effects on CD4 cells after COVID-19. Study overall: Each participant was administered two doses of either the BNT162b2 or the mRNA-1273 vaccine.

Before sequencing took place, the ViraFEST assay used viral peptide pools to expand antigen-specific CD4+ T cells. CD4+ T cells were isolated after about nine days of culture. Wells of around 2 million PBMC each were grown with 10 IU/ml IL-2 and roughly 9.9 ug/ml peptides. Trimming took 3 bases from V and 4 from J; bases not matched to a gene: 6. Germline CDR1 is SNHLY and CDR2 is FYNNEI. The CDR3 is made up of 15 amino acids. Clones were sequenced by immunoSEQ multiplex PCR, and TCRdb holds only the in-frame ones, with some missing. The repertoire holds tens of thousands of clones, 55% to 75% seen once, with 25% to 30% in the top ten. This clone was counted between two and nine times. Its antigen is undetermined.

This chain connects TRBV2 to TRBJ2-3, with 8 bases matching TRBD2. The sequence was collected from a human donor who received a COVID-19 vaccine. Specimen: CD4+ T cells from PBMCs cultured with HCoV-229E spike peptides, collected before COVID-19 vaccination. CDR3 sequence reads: CASSEGGRFADTQYF. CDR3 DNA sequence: TGTGCCAGCAGTGAGGGCGGGAGGTTTGCAGATACGCAGTATTTT.